These T cell receptor beta chains were read from a single sample in a study of T cell responses to AZD1222 COVID-19 vaccine. The repertoire was sequenced with immunoSEQ multiplex PCR; TCRdb's copy has only in-frame clones and lacks some. The sample carries more than 95,000 clones, approximately 90% recorded once. This sample comprised peripheral blood, obtained on day 0 of AZD1222 vaccination. The source of these receptors is an adult in good health. Each CDR3 is given without its conserved first and last residue. The order of the fields is J gene, V gene, CDR3 protein.

J: TRBJ1-2; V: TRBV3-1/TRBV3-2; CDR3: ASSQQEGGYT
J: TRBJ1-4; V: TRBV6-5; CDR3: ASSPFRGEKLF
J: TRBJ2-7; V: TRBV9; CDR3: ASSKLAASYEQY
J: TRBJ1-5; V: TRBV6-2/TRBV6-3; CDR3: ASSPRTGGFTQPQH
J: TRBJ1-4; V: TRBV9; CDR3: ASSATGTGEKLF
J: TRBJ1-6; V: TRBV30; CDR3: AWSVRPGNSPLH
J: TRBJ1-4; V: TRBV18; CDR3: ASSPGLNEKLF
J: TRBJ2-5; V: TRBV5-6; CDR3: ASSTDRVAGETQY
J: TRBJ1-5; V: TRBV6-2/TRBV6-3; CDR3: ASSYSQTGYGGNQPQH
J: TRBJ2-1; V: TRBV4-2; CDR3: ASSPQGSGGARSSYNEQF
J: TRBJ2-5; V: TRBV15; CDR3: ATSRDPSGGDVQY
J: TRBJ2-5; V: TRBV4-3; CDR3: ASSHRQGPGETQY
J: TRBJ2-1; V: TRBV20-1; CDR3: SASLGDMNEQF
J: TRBJ1-4; V: TRBV5-1; CDR3: ASGSPGPNEKLF
J: TRBJ1-4; V: TRBV7-2; CDR3: ASSPVLANEKLF
J: TRBJ2-7; V: TRBV30; CDR3: AWSGTLAGYEQY
J: TRBJ2-1; V: TRBV6-5; CDR3: ASSYSSESSYNEQF
J: TRBJ1-4; V: TRBV6-5; CDR3: ASKRNGATNEKLF
J: TRBJ2-1; V: TRBV7-9; CDR3: ASSTGRNNEQF
J: TRBJ1-5; V: TRBV5-1; CDR3: ASSLEGGDNQPQH
J: TRBJ1-2; V: TRBV12-5; CDR3: ASGLFPNEGGYT
J: TRBJ2-7; V: TRBV5-4; CDR3: ASSLAASGGSYEQY
J: TRBJ1-1; V: TRBV7-3; CDR3: ATGKGKNTEAF